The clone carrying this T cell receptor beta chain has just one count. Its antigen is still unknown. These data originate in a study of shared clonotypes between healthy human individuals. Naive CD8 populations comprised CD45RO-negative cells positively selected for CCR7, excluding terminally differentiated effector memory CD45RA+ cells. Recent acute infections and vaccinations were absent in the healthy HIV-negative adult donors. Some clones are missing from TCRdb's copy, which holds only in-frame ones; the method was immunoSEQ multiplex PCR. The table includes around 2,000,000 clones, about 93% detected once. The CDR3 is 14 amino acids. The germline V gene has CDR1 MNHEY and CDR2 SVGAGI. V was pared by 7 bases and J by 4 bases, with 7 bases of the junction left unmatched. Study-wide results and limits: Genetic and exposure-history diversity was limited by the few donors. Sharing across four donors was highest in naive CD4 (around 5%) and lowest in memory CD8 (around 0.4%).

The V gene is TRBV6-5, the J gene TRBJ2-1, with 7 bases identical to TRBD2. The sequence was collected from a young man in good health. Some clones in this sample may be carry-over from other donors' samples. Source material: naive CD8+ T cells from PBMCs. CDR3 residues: CASTGGPSYNEQFF. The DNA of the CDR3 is TGTGCCAGCACGGGAGGCCCATCATACAATGAGCAGTTCTTC.